The 5 T cell receptor beta chains reported below all come from one sample, sequenced in a study of T cell responses to AZD1222 COVID-19 vaccine. Method: immunoSEQ multiplex PCR; TCRdb's copy keeps in-frame clones and lacks some. The profile shows approximately 140,000 clones, just over 90% of them singletons. The sample was peripheral blood, taken on day 0 of MenACWY control vaccination. All receptors come from an adult in good health.

The V call is TRBV24-1, the J call TRBJ1-5; 8 bases align to TRBD1. Germline assignment: CDR1 KGHDR and CDR2 SFDVKD. After removal of 3 bases from V and 6 bases from J, the junction contained 9 bases not matched to a gene. The CDR3 sequence is 16 residues long. As DNA, the CDR3 is TGTGCCACCAGTGATCCCCGGACAGGGAACGGTCAGCCCCAGCATTTT. Residues: CATSDPRTGNGQPQHF.

V is TRBV12-3 or TRBV12-4 and J is TRBJ1-2, with D maybe TRBD1 (5 bases). CDR3 size: 13 residues. Trimming pared 5 bases from V and 4 bases from J, leaving 11 bases between. The CDR3 here is CASSMDDSYGYTF. DNA of the CDR3: TGTGCCAGCAGTATGGATGACAGCTATGGCTACACCTTC.

The chain links TRBV9 to TRBJ2-2; TRBD2 agrees at 8 bases. The CDR3 runs 16 residues. Unmatched junction bases numbered 8, after V lost 4 bases and J lost 3 bases. Germline-derived CDR1 and CDR2 are SGDLS and YYNGEE. The CDR3 DNA follows: TGTGCCAGCAGCATCACGACTAGCGATTACACCGGGGAGCTGTTTTTT. It encodes CASSITTSDYTGELFF.

The rearrangement joins TRBV14 to TRBJ2-7; 10 nucleotides match TRBD1. V dropped 4 bases and J dropped 4; count of bases not matched to a gene: 4. Germline V gene sequence: CDR1 SGHDN, CDR2 FVKESK. The CDR3 covers 14 residues. CDR3 sequence reads: CASSPGQGSYEQYF. CDR3 nucleotides: TGTGCCAGCAGCCCGGGACAGGGGTCGTACGAGCAGTACTTC. The whole variable domain, filled in from reference TRBV14 and TRBJ2-7, reads EAGVTQFPSHSVIEKGQTVTLRCDPISGHDNLYWYRRVMGKEIKFLLHFVKESKQDESGMPNNRFLAERTGGTYSTLKVQPAELEDSGVYFCASSPGQGSYEQYFGPGTRLTVT.

The chain carries TRBV29-1 and TRBJ2-7; no clear D gene. The CDR3 is 11 amino acids. V dropped 5 bases and J dropped 2 bases, with 7 bases sitting between them. Germline V lookup: CDR1 SQVTM, CDR2 ANQGSEA. CDR3 bases: TGCAGCGTTAAAAAGACCTACGAGCAGTACTTC. It encodes CSVKKTYEQYF.